These T cell receptor beta chains were read from a single sample in a study of beta chain features in type 1 diabetes. The method was immunoSEQ multiplex PCR; TCRdb's version includes in-frame clones alone and lacks a portion of them. The table shows around 240,000 clones, with 9.6% occurring only once. The sample consisted of naive CD4+ T cells from blood. Receptors originate from a woman in her late teens or twenties in good health. Both conserved end residues are trimmed from each CDR3. Only some rows state a clone size, as once, few, many or a class for expanded clones.

v_gene,abundance,CDR3aa
TRBV7-9,few,ASSLAGQIYEQY
TRBV15,few,ATSRDIAGGNTEAF
TRBV5-4,NA,ASSLKTGASYEQY
TRBV5-5,NA,ASSFAGPGEQY
TRBV14,few,ASSPGLGEQY
TRBV12-5,few,ASGLGTGGQETQY
TRBV6-5,NA,ASSLGGPKSYEQY
TRBV30,NA,AWLFIGELF
TRBV10-3,NA,AMGNDRYTGELF
TRBV30,few,AWRRGTGPNQPQH
TRBV5-1,few,ASSPQATSGGTRSSYNEQF
TRBV18,NA,ASSPVPSGRVHEQF
TRBV7-3,few,ASSLTRTSGGGPSYNEQF
TRBV4-1,NA,ASSQRGSQDTQY
TRBV6-1,NA,ASLAATYQETQY
TRBV19,NA,ASALQYNQPQH
TRBV29-1,NA,SALDDRGTDTQY
TRBV18,few,ASSPRTPGGETQY
TRBV7-2,few,ASSWDSYTEAF
TRBV29-1,few,SVARDRGFYEQY
TRBV6-5,NA,ASSPGIPGYT
TRBV4-2,few,ASSQETGEEAF
TRBV18,few,ASSSSRGRGDTEAF
TRBV9,NA,ASSVLGQGNTEAF
TRBV30,few,AWSQTTGGTEAF
TRBV6-1,few,ASSEAPQGAF
TRBV5-1,NA,ASSLAGASGYT
TRBV19,NA,ASTYGQGGTDTQY
TRBV5-1,few,ASSDRGKGWYEQY
TRBV29-1,few,SVFPGAGTRTSTSTDTQY
TRBV5-6,few,ASSLGYQGSYEQY
TRBV28,NA,ASNLGGREQY
TRBV10-3,few,AIRTGTSSTDTQY
TRBV7-2,few,ASSVGAGGYNEQF
TRBV5-1,NA,ASNRLASPTDTQY
TRBV7-8,few,ASNRGPSGGYT
TRBV14,few,ASSFRSLYGNEQF
TRBV11-2,NA,ASSLQGTIQY
TRBV30,few,AWSAPQDRGDSPLH
TRBV4-2,few,ASSQAPGGGGYGYT
TRBV27,NA,ASSLIGVTEAF
TRBV9,few,ASSVEGRGVDTQY
TRBV29-1,NA,SAPAPLNSGIGQHGYT
TRBV2,few,ASTSGPSNEQF
TRBV5-1,few,ASSLAVAAGIETQY
TRBV5-5,NA,ASMEGEVEQY
TRBV5-1,few,ASSGLARSSYNEQF
TRBV4-1,NA,ASSQGSQGVASGNTIY
TRBV6-1,NA,ASSEAFWDRSNTEAF
TRBV11-2,NA,ASSLDRRTEAF
TRBV19,NA,ASKGARDTEAF